This record covers a single TCR beta chain. The V end lost 1 base, the J end lost 2 bases, and 8 bases lay between the germline ends. Germline CDR1 and CDR2: MNHEY and SVGAGI. The CDR3 covers 14 residues. The source of the sample is a study of blood T cell repertoires in COVID-19. TCRdb keeps only in-frame clones here, not all; method: immunoSEQ multiplex PCR. The data show some 200,000 clones, 65% to 85% seen once. Sequenced input: peripheral blood. This chain uses TRBV6-5 with TRBJ1-1; the D is unclear. The TCR comes from a woman between 25 and 40 years old who had recovered from COVID-19. This chain's CDR3 is CASSYLEGNTEAFF. The CDR3 DNA follows: TGTGCCAGCAGTTACTTGGAGGGAAACACTGAAGCTTTCTTT.